The TCR beta chain under discussion was sequenced for a study of T-cell reconstitution after alpha-beta-depleted transplantation in children. Study-level findings and limits: Some patients showed high day-60 TCRbeta diversity, which derived from surviving recipient T cells and thymic progenitors. Expanded graft clones, several hundred of them, were reportedly the source of alpha-beta T cells about two months after transplant.

The library targeted TCRbeta and was prepared with unique molecular identifiers. Each CDR3 protein is one row after TCRdb ran MiXCR on the PCR reads. The table has a few hundred thousand distinct CDR3 sequences, over 40% seen once. V was shortened by 2 bases and J by 6 bases, with 14 bases between the two germline ends. CDR1 is SGHVS and CDR2 is FNYEAQ in the germline V gene. This CDR3 region has 15 residues. Notes on this clonotype: What it binds is not known.

The receptor comes from a girl aged 2-9 years with aplastic anemia, due to receive a stem cell transplant. This specimen was PBMCs, taken before TCRalphabeta/CD19-depleted stem cell transplant. This chain uses TRBV7-6 with TRBJ2-1; D not resolved. The chain's CDR3 is CASSLSLETINEQFF. CDR3 DNA: TGTGCCAGCAGCTTAAGCTTGGAGACCATCAATGAGCAGTTCTTC.